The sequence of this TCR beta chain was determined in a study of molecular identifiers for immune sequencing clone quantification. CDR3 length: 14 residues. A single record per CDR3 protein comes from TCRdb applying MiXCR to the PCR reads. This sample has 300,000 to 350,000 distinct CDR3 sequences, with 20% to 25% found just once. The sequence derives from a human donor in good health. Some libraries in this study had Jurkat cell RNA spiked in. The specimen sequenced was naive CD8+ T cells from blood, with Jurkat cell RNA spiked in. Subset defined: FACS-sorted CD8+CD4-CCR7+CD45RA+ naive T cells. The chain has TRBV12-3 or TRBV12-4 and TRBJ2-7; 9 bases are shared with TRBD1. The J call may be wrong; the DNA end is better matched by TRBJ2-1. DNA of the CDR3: TGTGCCAGCAGTCTCGGGACAGGGTTACACGAGCAGTTCTTC. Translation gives CASSLGTGLHEQFF.